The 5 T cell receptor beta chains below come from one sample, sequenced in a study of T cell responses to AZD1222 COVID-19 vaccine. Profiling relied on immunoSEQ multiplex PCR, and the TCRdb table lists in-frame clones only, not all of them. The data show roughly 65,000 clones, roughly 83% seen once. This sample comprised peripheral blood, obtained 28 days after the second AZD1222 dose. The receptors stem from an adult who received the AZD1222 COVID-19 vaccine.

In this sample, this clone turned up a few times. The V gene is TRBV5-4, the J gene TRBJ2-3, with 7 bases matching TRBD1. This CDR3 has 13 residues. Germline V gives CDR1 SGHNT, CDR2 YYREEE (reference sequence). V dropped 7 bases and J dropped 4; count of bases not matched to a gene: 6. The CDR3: CASGRQGSDTQYF. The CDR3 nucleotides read TGTGCCAGCGGGCGACAGGGATCAGATACGCAGTATTTT.

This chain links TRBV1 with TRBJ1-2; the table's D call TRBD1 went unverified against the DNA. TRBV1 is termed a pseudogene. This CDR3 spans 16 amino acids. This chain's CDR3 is CTSSLLRTGERRSYTF. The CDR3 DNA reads TGCACCAGCAGCCTCTTACGGACAGGGGAGAGGAGAAGCTACACCTTC.

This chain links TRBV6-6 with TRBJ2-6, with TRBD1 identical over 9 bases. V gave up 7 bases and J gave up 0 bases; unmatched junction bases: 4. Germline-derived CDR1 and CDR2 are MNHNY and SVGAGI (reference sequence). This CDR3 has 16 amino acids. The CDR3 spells CASKGQGVSGANVLTF. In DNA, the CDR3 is TGTGCCAGCAAGGGACAGGGAGTCTCTGGGGCCAACGTCCTGACTTTC.

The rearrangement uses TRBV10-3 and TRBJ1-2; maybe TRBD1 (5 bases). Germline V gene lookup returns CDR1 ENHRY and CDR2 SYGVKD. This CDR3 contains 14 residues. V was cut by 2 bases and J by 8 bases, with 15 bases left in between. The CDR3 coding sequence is TGTGCCATCAGTGAGGCCCGGGAGGGGAAAGGCTACACCTTC. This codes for CAISEAREGKGYTF.

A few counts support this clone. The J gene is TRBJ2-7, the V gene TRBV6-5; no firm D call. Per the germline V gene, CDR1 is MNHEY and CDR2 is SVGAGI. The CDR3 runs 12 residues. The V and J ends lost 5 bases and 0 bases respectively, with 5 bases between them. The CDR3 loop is CASSLYSYEQYF. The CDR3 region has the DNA TGTGCCAGCAGTCTATACTCCTACGAGCAGTACTTC.